This TCR beta chain stems from a study of cytomegalovirus exposure and HLA in healthy donors (dated by TCRdb to about 2017). For the study in its entirety: In an earlier analysis of around 540 of the donors, approximately 260 Gb of sequence data and 117 million unique TCR beta sequences from approximately 180 million T cells were reported. Donor age, sex, ethnicity and CMV serostatus were compiled alongside the repertoire data. The T cell repertoires of roughly 660 subjects were profiled by immunosequencing and related to cytomegalovirus serostatus. The study aimed to test whether cataloging public T cell receptors could reveal signatures of past pathogen exposure. A later genetic analysis used genome-wide SNP genotypes for about three fifths of the roughly 700 donors, treating that subset as a discovery cohort. A later analysis re-analyzed previously published TCR beta repertoires from roughly 600 donors and added high-resolution HLA genotyping to study TCR occurrence patterns. Among under 450 genotyped donors of the cohort, an average of around 240,000 unique TCR beta nucleotide sequences were sequenced per donor, 15% to 20% of them non-productive. Rather than drawing on any new phenotypic data, the later analysis identified candidate immune exposures from TCR beta sequences and the way those sequences occurred across donors. In addition to the first cohort of 650 to 800 subjects, a separate validation cohort of approximately 130 different subjects was used. Class I and class II HLA loci were covered by the typing at four-digit resolution. An earlier analysis of a few hundred of the donors applied high-throughput TCR beta sequencing to assess whether each TCR beta V gene segment acted as functional or pseudogenic. Typing coverage differed by locus: A, B, C, DRB1 and DQB1 were typed in about 620-630 donors, DQA1 in about 510, DPA1 in nearly 610, and DPB1 in approximately 450. All discovery cohort repertoires had been generated using a single sequencing platform. Because of strong linkage in the cohort, roughly five DR-DQ haplotypes were treated as single units for association and clustering. To predict cytomegalovirus infection status, the study brought together high-throughput TCR immunosequencing, statistical association of individual TCRs with disease status, and machine learning. Roughly 300 gigabases of sequencing data and tens of millions of unique TCR sequences were included in an early release covering roughly 600 HLA-typed donors. Of the 300 to 450 genotyped donors, about 84% fell in the genetic ancestry cluster associated with self-reported Caucasian donors. The research as a whole found: An association between a missense DCLRE1C variant and V-gene and J-gene trimming of TCR beta chains was found in a later genetic analysis and replicated in an independent cohort. The study listed approximately 160 TCR beta chains as associated with cytomegalovirus. Compared with equally common non-associated chains, HLA-associated TCR beta chains in a later analysis were more clonally expanded and had lower generation probabilities. In a later analysis, TCR association rates were found to vary across HLA loci, with the most associated TCRs seen for DRB1 alleles and the fewest for HLA-C alleles. Because HLA typing was unavailable for some donors at each locus, only the typed subset was used in association tests. An earlier analysis of 450 to 750 of the donors showed that most TCR beta V segments appeared in productive rearrangements either about 90% or about 30% of the time, which broadly matched IMGT annotations. Linkage disequilibrium might explain the correlated functional status among segregating V segments, but an unknown experimental factor could not be ruled out. Specific HLA alleles were associated with 18,000 or so TCR beta sequences at a false discovery rate of 0.05 in a later analysis. A later analysis found that most CMV-associated TCR beta chains appeared HLA-restricted, with HLA associations seemingly driven largely by CMV exposure. The presence/absence analyses assumed that sequencing depth was roughly uniform across donors, and that assumption may not be true. Immune exposure information for the cohort was limited to CMV serostatus. A cluster of highly shared sequence variants was judged likely to represent a technical artifact of the sequencing pipeline. A further reported finding was that TCR beta sequences accurately predicted the HLA-A and HLA-B alleles for most subjects in the first cohort. The cohort was sequenced for TCR beta chains only, and without alpha or paired-chain data the features that could be detected were limited. According to a later analysis, parvovirus B19, influenza, CMV and Epstein-Barr virus appeared linked to several top co-occurrence clusters. Cytomegalovirus status was reported to be diagnosed by the classifier with high specificity and sensitivity in both the original and validation cohorts. Most TCR sequences were seen in very few donors, while some public TCRs were found in many individuals. Because counts were too low, 15 to 20 rarely observed V segments, including chromosome 9 orphons, were excluded from the earlier analysis of under 650 of the donors. The authors suggested that the approach could potentially be generalized to other disease states and immunological phenotypes. Compared with the approximately 700-donor mean, donors in an Asian-associated ancestry cluster had fewer N-insertions in productive TCRs, according to a later genetic analysis. Because the 87-base-pair reads could not distinguish some IMGT-functional V segments, including TRBV6-2 and TRBV6-3, those segments were excluded. When HLA alleles, especially DR and DQ, strongly co-occurred, attributing TCR associations to individual alleles was difficult. A few of the identified cytomegalovirus-associated TCR beta chains were confirmed in vitro to be specific for cytomegalovirus antigens.

The cohort consisted of approximately 670 healthy bone marrow donors. At the time of sampling, every cohort member was nominally healthy, though immune exposures that went unrecorded were likely present. The donor tested CMV seropositive and was one of the 289 seropositive cohort members. A peripheral blood sample was collected from each donor, and TCR beta sequencing was performed on peripheral blood mononuclear cells. The Qiagen DNeasy Blood Extraction Kit was used to extract genomic DNA from the blood cell samples. CDR1 and CDR2, looked up from the germline V gene, are SGHRS and YFSETQ. V is cut by 9 bases and J by 1 base, and the space between the germline ends is 9 bases. The CDR3 sequence holds 12 residues, the cysteine and phenylalanine included. Only the CDR3 region is kept as DNA, spanning 36 bases read in frame from base 1. As to this clone: The antigen it recognizes is unknown. Within one base of it there is no much larger clone, and no base qualities were kept.

Library generation was performed with the immunoSEQ multiplex PCR assay. The multiplex PCR relied on a mix of 60 forward primers for TCR Vbeta segments and 13 reverse primers for TCR Jbeta segments. A multiplex PCR assay on genomic DNA amplified the CDR3 region of rearranged TCR beta genes. On the Illumina HiSeq System, the amplified TCR beta libraries were sequenced as 87-base-pair reads. The original methods were these. A later analysis tallied tens of millions of unique TCR beta chains across the 650 to 750 repertoires, and around 10 million of those chains were shared by two or more donors. A nearest-neighbor algorithm error-corrected the raw reads and collapsed the reads into unique sequences, merging closely related sequences to remove PCR and sequencing errors. Alignment of CDR3 sequences to IMGT reference sequences was used to assign V, D and J gene segments. For a sequence to be retained, a match of at least six nucleotides to both a V gene segment and a J gene segment was required. A rearrangement was called productive if the CDR3 had no stop codons and remained in frame with V and J, and every other rearrangement was called non-productive. CDR3 was defined according to IMGT convention as the region running from the second conserved V-encoded cysteine to the conserved J-encoded phenylalanine. The earlier analysis of 500 to 600 of the donors excluded sequences that lacked an unambiguous match to a single V gene segment. In an earlier analysis of approximately 560 of the donors, a V segment was called functional when productive rearrangements were above 56.7%, and segregating when the standard deviation between donors exceeded 5%. A statistical classification framework was built to diagnose cytomegalovirus status from the catalog of TCR beta chain sequences. In a later analysis, V and J genes were assigned by comparing TCR nucleotide sequences against IMGT/GENE-DB human TR gene sequences. A later analysis assigned CDR3 sequences and most-parsimonious VDJ recombination scenarios with the TCRdist pipeline. In a later analysis, each TCR beta chain was defined by its CDR3 amino acid sequence together with its V-gene family, and reads without a unique V-gene family were excluded. To address suspected cross-contamination and a sequencing artifact, a later analysis removed 450 to 700 highly shared, low-generation-probability nucleotide sequences. In a later analysis, a clonal expansion index for each public chain was calculated from normalized within-repertoire ranks of inferred template counts. In a later analysis, generation probabilities were computed with a VDJ recombination model fitted to out-of-frame rearrangements, and the resulting probabilities were checked against IGoR. A later analysis scored TCR-TCR, TCR-HLA and TCR-CMV co-occurrence with hypergeometric tests, applying a repertoire-size bias correction to TCR pairs. In a later analysis, false discovery rates were estimated by permuting HLA or CMV assignments 20 times. In a later analysis, co-occurring TCRs were grouped with DBSCAN, and TCRdist sequence similarity was added when clustering was performed within HLA-allele-positive subsets. For co-occurrence clustering, repertoires with fewer than 30,000 or more than 120,000 public chains were excluded, along with roughly 5 repertoires with anomalous nucleotide sharing. TCRdb carries this immuneACCESS record with in-frame sequences only. Its versions omit some clonotypes, under half of them owing to an unresolved V gene in the studies checked, with the rest unexplained. Clone size and the V and J calls come from that table; the DNA yielded D and trimming. The sample table shows 150,000 or so clones, and approximately 70% are seen once. 2.1% of the sample rests with the top ten.

In this chain, TRBV5-1 is recombined with TRBJ2-3; the D gene is perhaps TRBD2, on 6 matching bases. The TCR originated in an older woman in good health and CMV-seropositive. The sample comprised PBMCs. The nucleotide sequence reads as follows: TGCGCCACTTCGGGAGGCACAGATACGCAGTATTTT. The resulting protein is CATSGGTDTQYF.